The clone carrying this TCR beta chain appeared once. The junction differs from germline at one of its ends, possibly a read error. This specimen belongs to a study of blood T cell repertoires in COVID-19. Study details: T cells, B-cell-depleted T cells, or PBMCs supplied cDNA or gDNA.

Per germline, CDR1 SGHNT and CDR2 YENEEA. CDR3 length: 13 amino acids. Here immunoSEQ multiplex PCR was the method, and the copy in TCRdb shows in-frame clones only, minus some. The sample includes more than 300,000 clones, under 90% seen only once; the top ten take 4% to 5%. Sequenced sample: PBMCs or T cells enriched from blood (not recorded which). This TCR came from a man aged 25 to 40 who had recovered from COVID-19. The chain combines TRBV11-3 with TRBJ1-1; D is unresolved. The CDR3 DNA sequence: TGTGCCAGCGGCTTCGGGTGGAACACTGAAGCTTTCTTT. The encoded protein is CASGFGWNTEAFF.